This TCR beta chain was observed in a study of cytomegalovirus exposure and HLA in healthy donors. The trim removed 0 bases at V and 1 base at J, leaving 5 bases unmatched. The CDR3 is 16 amino acids. In germline, CDR1 is LGHNA, CDR2 YNFKEQ. Amplification used 60 Vbeta primers and 13 Jbeta primers. Libraries were prepared by immunoSEQ multiplex PCR; TCRdb keeps only in-frame clonotypes and omits some of them. The sample consists of 150,000 to 200,000 clones, around 80% of them appearing once. This sequence was found in a middle-aged woman in good health and CMV-seronegative. The chain employs TRBV4-2 and TRBJ2-7; 8 bases map to TRBD2. Source material: PBMCs. For the CDR3, the DNA is TGTGCCAGCAGCCAAGAAAGCCTAGCGGGTTCCTACGAGCAGTACTTC. Translated, it gives CASSQESLAGSYEQYF.